This T cell receptor beta chain came from a study of shared clonotypes between healthy human individuals (dated by TCRdb to the early 2020s). Context from the whole study: Three men and two women, aged 18 to 49 years, made up the cohort. To estimate repertoire size and how much clonotypes are shared between individuals, the study performed deep sequencing of blood TCR repertoires from five healthy adults. Each donor's leukapheresis produced roughly between roughly 0.85 and 9.5 billion PBMCs. Libraries were prepared and TCR repertoires were sequenced by different laboratories using diverse techniques, in order to increase sequencing depth and limit assay-specific biases. For each donor, CD4 naive and CD4 memory were each run on three plates, CD8 naive on two plates, and CD8 memory on one plate.

With respect to this clone: Its antigen is not yet known. There are no base qualities to consult, and no much larger clone falls within one base. The same CDR3 arises from other DNA sequences in this sample as well.

Donors were healthy HIV-negative adults with no recently reported acute infections or vaccinations. All donors were Caucasian adults living in Nashville, Tennessee, USA. CD4+ T cells were enriched by magnetic negative selection, after which naive cells were positively selected on CD45RA and the negative fraction was taken as the memory subset. After blood collection by leukapheresis, PBMCs were isolated using Ficoll-Histopaque density gradient centrifugation and then cryopreserved in the vapor phase of liquid nitrogen. Analytical flow cytometry was used to check the purity and quantity of every magnetically sorted T cell population. Genomic DNA was isolated from each sorted fraction and quantified by UV absorbance on a Nanodrop 2000c. Using the deep immunoSEQ assay, TCR CDR3 regions were amplified from genomic DNA by multiplex PCR. Extracted genomic DNA from each cell subset was spread evenly across all wells of several immunoSEQ 96-well plates, with each plate serving as a replicate. Each replicate PCR for sorted subsets received roughly 0.2 ug genomic DNA, equal to about 30,000 T cell genomes. Purified libraries were measured with a Qubit 3.0 fluorometer, size-checked on a Bioanalyzer 2100, and measured again with the KAPA Library Quantification kit. Every immunoSEQ 96-well plate was sequenced on a separate single-read 150-cycle Illumina NextSeq 550 flow cell. The authors' pipeline ran thus. Because the immunoSEQ output included only junctional sequences and no quality scores, the filtering could not be the same as the filtering used for full-length reads. Sequences were annotated with PyIR, a Python wrapper for IgBLAST v1.9, using IMGT germline references to assign V/J genes and CDR3. Reads were removed for weak V/J assignments (E-value above 1e-6), missing CDR3, stop codons, out-of-frame junctions, or ambiguous translated residues. V3J clonotypes were defined by identical inferred V gene, J gene, and CDR3 amino acid sequence. Percentage overlap between repertoires was calculated by dividing the number of shared unique clonotypes by the size of the smaller repertoire. Repertoire richness was assessed with RTK rarefaction, the Chao1 estimator, and Recon v2.1 estimates of unobserved clonotypes. For all TCRbeta clonotypes obtained by the gDNA method from a handful of donors, generation probabilities were computed with OLGA. TCRdb took over this immuneACCESS table, retaining in-frame rearrangements with V and J assigned. Such tables are incomplete; in checked studies, under half of the missing clones stem from an unresolved V gene, and the remainder is unexplained. V and J calls and clone size are copied from that table; D and trimming were computed from the DNA. For this sample the table gives approximately 2,000,000 clones, of which about nine tenths were detected only once. 0.3% to 0.4% of the sample is in the top ten clones.

Overall study results and their limits: Higher generation probabilities were observed for clonotypes shared by all four sorted-subset donors than for non-shared clonotypes. Naive subsets generally had larger estimated clonotype richness than memory subsets. Sampling was restricted to blood, and TCR repertoires in tissue are likely to differ from TCR repertoires in blood. Rarefaction of sorted-subset datasets indicated incomplete sequencing despite the large sequencing depth. Pairwise subsampling indicated that sequencing depth was expected to affect the degree of clonotype sharing among donors. Because the study included a small number of donors, the genetic and exposure-history diversity represented was limited. Across four donors, roughly 5.4% of naive CD4, approximately 3.6% of naive CD8, 2.3% of memory CD4, and under 0.45% of memory CD8 clonotypes were shared.

The CDR3 holds 14 amino acids from the cysteine to the phenylalanine. Only the CDR3 DNA is retained, 42 bases long and in frame from the first base. V lost 0 bases and J lost 0 bases; the stretch between them is 6 bases long. In the germline V gene (reference sequence), CDR1 corresponds to MNHNY and CDR2 to SVGAGI. This TCR was sampled from a man in his late teens or twenties in good health. Some clones in this sample may be carry-over from other donors' samples. The chain couples TRBV6-6 to TRBJ2-7; no D segment can be confidently identified. The sample taken for sequencing was naive CD4+ T cells from PBMCs. The sample's cell subset or site, from its label and the paper: CD45RA+ positively selected. In nucleotides, the sequence is TGTGCCAGCAGTTACTCTAGGTCCTCCTACGAGCAGTACTTC. Translated, it reads CASSYSRSSYEQYF.